This T cell receptor beta chain was captured in a study of CD8+CD57+ T cells in acquired aplastic anemia. At least ten counts were recorded for this clonotype. CDR1 and CDR2 from the germline V gene are SGHDT and YYEEEE. The length of the CDR3 is 16 residues. V lost 0 bases and J 0 bases, leaving 13 bases between the germline ends. Genomic DNA served as template for TCR beta VDJ and CDR3 profiling. TCRdb redid the calling of the reads with MiXCR, one entry per CDR3 protein. The table shows more than 45,000 distinct CDR3 sequences, with around 69% occurring only once. This sequence joins TRBV5-6 and TRBJ2-7, with a weak D call TRBD2 (6 bases). This TCR was sampled from a human donor in good health, serving as a control. The sample taken for sequencing was sorted CD4+, CD8+, or CD8+CD57+ T cells (not recorded which) from PBMCs. The CDR3 region has the DNA TGTGCCAGCAGCTTGGCCGGTGACGGGGGCTCCTACGAGCAGTACTTC. Translating it yields CASSLAGDGGSYEQYF.